A selection of T cell receptor beta chains follows, all from one sample in a study of Tregs in tolerant kidney transplant recipients. Only in-frame clones appear in the TCRdb table, and some are missing; sequencing was by immunoSEQ multiplex PCR. The table shows about 94,000 clones, with 93% occurring only once. The material was CD4+ T cells from blood, obtained before the transplant. These receptors originate from a human donor who received a combined kidney and bone marrow transplant. CDR3s include the opening cysteine and the closing phenylalanine or tryptophan. The order of the fields is D gene, clone size, V gene, J gene, CDR3 DNA, CDR3 protein. A D gene is named only where the DNA matches it firmly. Clone size is not always given. Where it is, it says once, few, many or a class for expanded clones.

NA	NA	TRBV11-3	TRBJ2-7	TGTGCCAGCAGCTTAGCAGAGAGGTACGAGCAGTACTTC	CASSLAERYEQYF
NA	NA	TRBV27	TRBJ1-4	TGTGCCAGCAGTTTGCAGGGGCAGGCTAATGAAAAACTGTTTTTT	CASSLQGQANEKLFF
NA	NA	TRBV4-3	TRBJ1-6	TGCGCCAGCAGCCAAGAACAGTTACTTAGCGGGAATAATTCACCCCTCCACTTT	CASSQEQLLSGNNSPLHF
TRBD1	NA	TRBV29-1	TRBJ2-7	TGCAGCGTTGAATTAGGACAGGGGGCCGACGAGCAGTACTTC	CSVELGQGADEQYF
TRBD1	NA	TRBV9	TRBJ2-4	TGTGCCAGCAGCCCCTATGGGACAGGGGACCTTGGTATTCAGTACTTC	CASSPYGTGDLGIQYF
NA	NA	TRBV7-2	TRBJ2-2	TGTGCCAGCAGATCCAGGTCTCTAACCGGGGAGCTGTTTTTT	CASRSRSLTGELFF
TRBD1	NA	TRBV11-3	TRBJ2-1	TGTGCCAGCAGCCGCGGACAGGGGACGTACAATGAGCAGTTCTTC	CASSRGQGTYNEQFF
NA	NA	TRBV6-5	TRBJ2-5	TGTGCCAGCAGTTACTCTGGGACACTTCAAGAGACCCAGTACTTC	CASSYSGTLQETQYF
TRBD1	NA	TRBV11-2	TRBJ2-5	TGTGCCAGCAGCTTCCGACAGGGAAGTTCAGACCAAGAGACCCAGTACTTC	CASSFRQGSSDQETQYF
TRBD2	NA	TRBV5-1	TRBJ2-1	TGCGCCAGCAGCCTATTAGCGGGAGGAGCCTACAATGAGCAGTTCTTC	CASSLLAGGAYNEQFF
NA	NA	TRBV7-6	TRBJ2-3	TGTGCCAGCAGCCCACTTCAGAGGCGCACAGATACGCAGTATTTT	CASSPLQRRTDTQYF
TRBD2	NA	TRBV2	TRBJ2-1	TGTGCCAGCAGGGCACTAGCGGGAGGTCTTCAACCCCCCAATGAGCAGTTCTTC	CASRALAGGLQPPNEQFF
NA	NA	TRBV7-2	TRBJ2-7	TGTGCCAGCAGCCCTGGGGCCCACAGCTCCTACGAGCAGTACTTC	CASSPGAHSSYEQYF
TRBD1	NA	TRBV6-1	TRBJ1-5	TGTGCCAGCAGTGACGGCCTTGGGGGACAGCTCAATCAGCCCCAGCATTTT	CASSDGLGGQLNQPQHF
TRBD1	once	TRBV7-3	TRBJ2-6	TGTGCCAGCAGCTTTCGGGACAGGGGACTACCGAGCTCTGGGGCCAACGTCCTGACTTTC	CASSFRDRGLPSSGANVLTF
TRBD2	NA	TRBV7-2	TRBJ2-4	TGTGCCAGCAGCCCCCCGGGACTAGCGGGAGGCAAAAACATTCAGTACTTC	CASSPPGLAGGKNIQYF
TRBD1	NA	TRBV11-1	TRBJ2-3	TGTGCCAGCAGCGCTCAGACAGGGGGCACAGATACGCAGTATTTT	CASSAQTGGTDTQYF
NA	NA	TRBV27	TRBJ2-2	TGTGCCAGCAGTTTTTACGGGGCGGGGGCAAACACCGGGGAGCTGTTTTTT	CASSFYGAGANTGELFF
NA	NA	TRBV7-7	TRBJ2-2	TGTGCCAGCAGCTTAGGGGGGCTATACACCGGGGAGCTGTTTTTT	CASSLGGLYTGELFF
TRBD1	NA	TRBV4-2	TRBJ1-6	TGTGCCAGCTCGGGACAGGGACATTCCCCCCTCCACTTT	CASSGQGHSPLHF
NA	few	TRBV6-4	TRBJ2-5	TGTGCCAGCAGTGCAGGGTACCAAGAGACCCAGTACTTC	CASSAGYQETQYF
TRBD1	NA	TRBV6-5	TRBJ2-5	TGTGCCAGCAGTTACTACCAGGGGGCAAGGGAGACCCAGTACTTC	CASSYYQGARETQYF
TRBD2	NA	TRBV6-1	TRBJ2-5	TGTGCCAGCTTACAAGCGGGGGGGCTGGAGACCCAGTACTTC	CASLQAGGLETQYF
TRBD1	NA	TRBV9	TRBJ2-2	TGTGCCAGCAGCGTAGCGGGACAGGGGGTGTCAGGGGAGCTGTTTTTT	CASSVAGQGVSGELFF
TRBD2	NA	TRBV27	TRBJ2-7	TGTGCCAGCAGTTTAGGAGCGGGGGAGTACGAGCAGTACTTC	CASSLGAGEYEQYF
TRBD1	NA	TRBV30	TRBJ1-3	TGTGCCTGGAGTCAGGGGGCTGGAAACACCATATATTTT	CAWSQGAGNTIYF
NA	NA	TRBV11-3	TRBJ2-2	TGTGCCAGCAGCTTAGGCCACGGGGGGAACACCGGGGAGCTGTTTTTT	CASSLGHGGNTGELFF
TRBD1	NA	TRBV9	TRBJ1-2	TGTGCCAGCAGCGTAGAAACAGGGGCCATAGCGTGGGGTGGCTACACCTTC	CASSVETGAIAWGGYTF
NA	NA	TRBV28	TRBJ1-5	TGTGCCAGCAGTCCCGGGGACAAGAGTTATAGCAATCAGCCCCAGCATTTT	CASSPGDKSYSNQPQHF
NA	NA	TRBV4-3	TRBJ2-3	TGCGCCAGCAGCCAAGTCCCTAGGGGTCCCACAGATACGCAGTATTTT	CASSQVPRGPTDTQYF
TRBD1	NA	TRBV25-1	TRBJ2-7	TGTGCCAGCAGGGCTCAATCCGGGACAGGGGTGGGAGAGCAGTACTTC	CASRAQSGTGVGEQYF
NA	NA	TRBV5-1	TRBJ2-7	TGCGCCAGCAGCTTGGTACGAGGCCCCCACTACGAGCAGTACTTC	CASSLVRGPHYEQYF
NA	NA	TRBV7-3	TRBJ2-1	TGTGCCAGCAGCTTGCGCCCTTACGGGACTCATTGGGATGAGCAGTTCTTC	CASSLRPYGTHWDEQFF
TRBD2	NA	TRBV5-6	TRBJ2-1	TGTGCCAGCAGCGGCGGGGGTTCCTACAATGAGCAGTTCTTC	CASSGGGSYNEQFF
TRBD2	NA	TRBV4-2	TRBJ2-5	TGTGCCAGCAGCCAAGAGTACCCGGGGCCGGGGCGGGAGGGTTGGGAGACCCAGTACTTC	CASSQEYPGPGREGWETQYF
NA	once	TRBV2	TRBJ1-1	TGTGCCAGCAGCTACCGGGGGAACACTGAAGCTTTCTTT	CASSYRGNTEAFF
TRBD2	NA	TRBV7-3	TRBJ2-3	TGTGCCAGCAGCCCGGGACTAGCGGGGGGGAGCACAGATACGCAGTATTTT	CASSPGLAGGSTDTQYF
TRBD1	NA	TRBV9	TRBJ2-7	TGTGCCAGCAGCGGAGGGACAGGGGGCTTCTACGAGCAGTACTTC	CASSGGTGGFYEQYF
NA	NA	TRBV5-5	TRBJ2-3	TGTGCCAGCAGCCTAACTAGCAGTAGCACAGATACGCAGTATTTT	CASSLTSSSTDTQYF
TRBD2	once	TRBV28	TRBJ2-3	TGTGCCAGCAGTTTAACCCCCCCCGGGCCCCTCACTAGCGGGAAACACACAGATACGCAGTATTTT	CASSLTPPGPLTSGKHTDTQYF
NA	NA	TRBV9	TRBJ2-5	TGTGCCAGCAGCGTAGGCCCCCTCGGGGAGACCCAGTACTTC	CASSVGPLGETQYF
NA	NA	TRBV5-1	TRBJ2-7	TGCGCCAGCAGCTTGGGAGCCACTGCCTACGAGCAGTACTTC	CASSLGATAYEQYF
TRBD1	NA	TRBV7-2	TRBJ2-4	TGTGCCAGCAGCTTAGCCCCCAGGGGGCTTGGGGACATTCAGTACTTC	CASSLAPRGLGDIQYF
NA	NA	TRBV4-3	TRBJ2-7	TGCGCCAGCAGCCAGGGAACAGGCTACGAGCAGTACTTC	CASSQGTGYEQYF
NA	NA	TRBV11-2	TRBJ2-1	TGTGCCAGCAGCTTAGAACAGGTCTCCTACAATGAGCAGTTCTTC	CASSLEQVSYNEQFF
TRBD2	NA	TRBV4-1	TRBJ2-7	TGCGCCAGCAGCCCGGAATCGGGACTAGCAGCTTACGAGCAGTACTTC	CASSPESGLAAYEQYF
TRBD2	NA	TRBV25-1	TRBJ2-1	TGTGCCAGCAGTGAATCATCGGGAGGGGCTTGGGGGCAGTTCTTC	CASSESSGGAWGQFF
NA	few	TRBV5-3	TRBJ1-3	TGTGCCAGAAGCCTAGACAGTCTTGGAAACACCATATATTTT	CARSLDSLGNTIYF
NA	once	TRBV6-5	TRBJ2-5	TGTGCCAGCAGTTACCGGGGAGGGGGAAAGACCCAGTACTTC	CASSYRGGGKTQYF
TRBD1	NA	TRBV6-5	TRBJ1-4	TGTGCCAGCAGCGGCCCGGGACAGGGGTATGAAAAACTGTTTTTT	CASSGPGQGYEKLFF
TRBD2	NA	TRBV7-3	TRBJ2-7	TGTGCCAGCAGCTTAATGTCTAGCGGGGCCTACGAGCAGTACTTC	CASSLMSSGAYEQYF
NA	once	TRBV9	TRBJ2-3	TGTGCCAGCAGAGGCCTCCGACAGGCCCTTTACCCGCAGTATTTT	CASRGLRQALYPQYF
NA	few	TRBV28	TRBJ1-4	TGTGCCAGCAGTTTTAGGCAGGGGCGTGAAAAACTGTTTTTT	CASSFRQGREKLFF
NA	NA	TRBV10-3	TRBJ2-1	TGTGCCATCAGTGAGTCGTCTGATGAGCAGTTCTTC	CAISESSDEQFF
NA	NA	TRBV9	TRBJ1-4	TGTGCCAGCAGCGTTTCCCCCTTAGGGGTTAATGAAAAACTGTTTTTT	CASSVSPLGVNEKLFF